This T cell receptor (beta chain) was sequenced for a study of T cells in Graves' hyperthyroidism and ophthalmopathy. In the study overall: Peripheral blood samples were taken at initial diagnosis, prior to any treatment.

In this sample, this clonotype turned up many times. Amplification yielded TCR beta CDR3 regions, with RNA transcripts as the source. Researchers ran a first-round RT-PCR on the TCR CDR3 using the HTBI primer set. A single record per CDR3 protein comes from TCRdb applying MiXCR to the multiplex PCR reads. The table lists over 300,000 distinct CDR3 sequences, about an eighth of them singletons. The sequencing input was blood. The TCR comes from a woman between 40 and 50 years old with Graves' ophthalmopathy.

CDR3 amino acids: CASSSLPDSSEAFF. In DNA form, the CDR3 reads TGTGCCAGCAGTTCCCTCCCTGACAGCTCTGAAGCTTTCTTT. The chain is built from TRBV12-3 or TRBV12-4 and TRBJ1-1, with D possibly matching TRBD1 (5 bases). Trimming cost V 4 bases and J 6 bases, with 15 bases left between them. The CDR3 length is 14 residues.